These T cell receptor beta chains were read from a single sample in a study of PD-1 blockade in classical Hodgkin lymphoma. Clones were sequenced by immunoSEQ multiplex PCR, and TCRdb holds only the in-frame ones, with some missing. The table records tens of thousands of clones, 65% to 80% of them present only once. The sample consisted of peripheral blood mononuclear cells (PBMCs), taken before the fourth cycle of nivolumab. These receptors were obtained from a human donor with classical Hodgkin lymphoma. Each CDR3 is given with its conserved first and last residue. Each record gives: D gene, J gene, clone size, V gene, CDR3 DNA, CDR3 protein. D genes are given only for firm matches. Some rows have no size entry. The others give once, few or many, or a class for an expanded clone.

NA,TRBJ1-2,NA,TRBV5-1,TGCGCCAGCAGCTTAAGCAACACCTTCTATGGCTACACCTTC,CASSLSNTFYGYTF
TRBD2,TRBJ2-1,NA,TRBV7-2,TGTGCCAGCAGCTTCGGAGCGGGAGCGGGTGAGCAGTTCTTC,CASSFGAGAGEQFF
TRBD2,TRBJ2-3,NA,TRBV7-2,TGTGCCAGCAGCCAGGGACTAATCGGGACGCAGTATTTT,CASSQGLIGTQYF
NA,TRBJ1-2,NA,TRBV10-2,TGCGCCAGCAGTGAGGCATTATACTATGGCTACACCTTC,CASSEALYYGYTF
TRBD2,TRBJ2-1,NA,TRBV19,TGTGCCAGTACCTACTTTGGCGGCGGGAGGGCCGGTGAGCAGTTCTTC,CASTYFGGGRAGEQFF
NA,TRBJ2-5,NA,TRBV28,TGTGCCAGCAGTTCCCCCCGAGAGACCCAGTACTTC,CASSSPRETQYF
NA,TRBJ1-2,NA,TRBV28,TGTGCCAGCACGGGCCGGGAGGGTCGGGGGAAAGGCTATGGCTACACCTTC,CASTGREGRGKGYGYTF
NA,TRBJ2-2,few,TRBV7-8,TGTGCCAGCAGCCACCCGATTAGCGGGGAGCTGTTTTTT,CASSHPISGELFF
TRBD1,TRBJ2-5,NA,TRBV7-6,TGTGCCAGCAGCTTAGGTCGGACAGGGGAGGGAGAGACCCAGTACTTC,CASSLGRTGEGETQYF
NA,TRBJ1-1,medium-sized,TRBV11-3,TGTGCCAGCAGCTTCACCAGTTGGAACACTGAAGCTTTCTTT,CASSFTSWNTEAFF